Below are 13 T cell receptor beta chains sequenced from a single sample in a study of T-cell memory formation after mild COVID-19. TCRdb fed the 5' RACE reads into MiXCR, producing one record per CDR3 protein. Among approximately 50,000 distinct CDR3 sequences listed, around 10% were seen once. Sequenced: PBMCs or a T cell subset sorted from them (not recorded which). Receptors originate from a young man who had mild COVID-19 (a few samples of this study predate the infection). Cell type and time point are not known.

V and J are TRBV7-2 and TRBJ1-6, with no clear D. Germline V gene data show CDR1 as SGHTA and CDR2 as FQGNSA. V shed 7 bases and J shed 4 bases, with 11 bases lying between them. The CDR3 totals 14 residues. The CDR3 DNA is TGTGCCAGCACCGACGGTAGTTATAATTCACCCCTCCACTTT. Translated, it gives CASTDGSYNSPLHF.

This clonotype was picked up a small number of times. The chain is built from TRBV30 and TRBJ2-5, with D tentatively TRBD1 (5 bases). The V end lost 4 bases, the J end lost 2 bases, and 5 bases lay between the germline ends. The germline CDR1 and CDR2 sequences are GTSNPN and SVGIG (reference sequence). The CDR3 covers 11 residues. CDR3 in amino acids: CAWKGQETQYF. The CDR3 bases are TGTGCCTGGAAGGGGCAAGAGACCCAGTACTTC.

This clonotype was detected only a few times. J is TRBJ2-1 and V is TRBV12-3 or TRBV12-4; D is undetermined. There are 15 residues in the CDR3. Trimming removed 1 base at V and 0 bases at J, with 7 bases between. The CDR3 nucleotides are TGTGCCAGCAGTTTAGGAAGGAGCTCCTACAATGAGCAGTTCTTC. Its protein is CASSLGRSSYNEQFF.

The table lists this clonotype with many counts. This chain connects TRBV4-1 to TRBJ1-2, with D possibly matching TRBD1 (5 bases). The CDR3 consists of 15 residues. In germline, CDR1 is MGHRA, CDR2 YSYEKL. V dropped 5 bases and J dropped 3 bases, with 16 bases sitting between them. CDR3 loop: CASSWGEAGHYGYTF. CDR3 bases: TGCGCCAGCAGCTGGGGCGAGGCTGGACACTATGGCTACACCTTC.

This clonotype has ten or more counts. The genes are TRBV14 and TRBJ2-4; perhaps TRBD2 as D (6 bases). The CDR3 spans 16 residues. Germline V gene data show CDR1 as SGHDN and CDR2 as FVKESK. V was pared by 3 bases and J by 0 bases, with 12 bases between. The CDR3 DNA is TGTGCCAGCAGCCAGTGGAGGGTAAAAGCCAAAAACATTCAGTACTTC. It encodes CASSQWRVKAKNIQYF.

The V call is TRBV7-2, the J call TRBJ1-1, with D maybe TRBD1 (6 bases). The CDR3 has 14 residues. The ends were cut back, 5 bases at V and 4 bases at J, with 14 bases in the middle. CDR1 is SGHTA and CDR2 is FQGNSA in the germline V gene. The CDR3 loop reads CASSLAGASTEAFF. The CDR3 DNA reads TGTGCCAGCAGCCTGGCAGGGGCAAGCACTGAAGCTTTCTTT. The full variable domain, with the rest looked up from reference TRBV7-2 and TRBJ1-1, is GAGVSQSPSNKVTEKGKDVELRCDPISGHTALYWYRQSLGQGLEFLIYFQGNSAPDKSGLPSDRFSAERTGGSVSTLTIQRTQQEDSAVYLCASSLAGASTEAFFGQGTRLTVV.

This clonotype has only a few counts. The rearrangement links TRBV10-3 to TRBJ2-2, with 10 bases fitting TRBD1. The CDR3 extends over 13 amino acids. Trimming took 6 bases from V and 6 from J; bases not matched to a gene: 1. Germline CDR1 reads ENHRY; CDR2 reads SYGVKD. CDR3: CAISGQGAGELFF. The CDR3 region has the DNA TGTGCCATCAGCGGACAGGGGGCCGGGGAGCTGTTTTTT.

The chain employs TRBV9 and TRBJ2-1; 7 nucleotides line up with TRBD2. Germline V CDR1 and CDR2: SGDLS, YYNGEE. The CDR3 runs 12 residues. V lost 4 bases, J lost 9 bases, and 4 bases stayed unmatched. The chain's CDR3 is CASSPGLFEQFF. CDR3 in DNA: TGTGCCAGCAGCCCGGGACTATTTGAGCAGTTCTTC.

The CDR3 sequence is CASSGGPRGYNEQFF. CDR3 sequence (DNA): TGCGCCAGCAGCGGGGGACCAAGGGGCTACAATGAGCAGTTCTTC. The V and J genes are TRBV4-1 and TRBJ2-1; D may match TRBD1 or TRBD2 (5 bases each). V gave up 5 bases and J gave up 3 bases, with 14 bases separating them. CDR3 length: 15 amino acids. The V gene's germline CDR1 is MGHRA and CDR2 YSYEKL.

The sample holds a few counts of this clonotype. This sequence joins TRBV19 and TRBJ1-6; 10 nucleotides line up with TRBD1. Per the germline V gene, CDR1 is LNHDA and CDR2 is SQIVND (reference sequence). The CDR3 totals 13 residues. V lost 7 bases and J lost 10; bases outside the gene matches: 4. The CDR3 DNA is TGTGCCAGTAACGGACAGGGGGTCTCACCCCTCCACTTT. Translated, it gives CASNGQGVSPLHF.

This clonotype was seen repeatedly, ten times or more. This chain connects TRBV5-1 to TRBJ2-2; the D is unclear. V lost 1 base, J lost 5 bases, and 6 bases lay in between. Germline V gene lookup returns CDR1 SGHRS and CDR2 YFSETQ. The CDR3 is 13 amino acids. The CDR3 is CASSLRFTGELFF. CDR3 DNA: TGCGCCAGCAGCTTGCGGTTTACCGGGGAGCTGTTTTTT.

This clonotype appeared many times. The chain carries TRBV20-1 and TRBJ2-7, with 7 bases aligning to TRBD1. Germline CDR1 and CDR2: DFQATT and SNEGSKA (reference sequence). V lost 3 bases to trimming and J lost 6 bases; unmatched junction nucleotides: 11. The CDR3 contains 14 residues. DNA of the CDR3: TGCAGTGCTAGGAGCGACAGGGTCGAGAGCGAGCAGTACGTC. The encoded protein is CSARSDRVESEQYV.

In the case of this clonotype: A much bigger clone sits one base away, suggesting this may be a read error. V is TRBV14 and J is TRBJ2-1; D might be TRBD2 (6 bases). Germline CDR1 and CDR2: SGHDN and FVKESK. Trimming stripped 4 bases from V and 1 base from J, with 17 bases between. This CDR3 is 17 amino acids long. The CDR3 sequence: CASSRGPEGRSYNEQFF. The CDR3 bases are TGTGCCAGCAGCCGCGGGCCGGAGGGAAGGTCCTACAATGAGCAGTTCTTC.